The rows below give T cell receptor beta chains drawn from one sample of a study of early T cells in non-severe SARS-CoV-2 infection. TCRdb processed the 5' RACE reads anew with MiXCR; each CDR3 protein has one entry. The table lists under 60,000 distinct CDR3 sequences, approximately 8.4% of them singletons. The specimen was whole blood. These receptor sequences come from an adult who was a healthcare worker with PCR-confirmed SARS-CoV-2 infection or an uninfected control (not recorded which). Both conserved end residues are part of each CDR3. D genes are given only for firm matches. The listing skips clone size in some rows; elsewhere it reads once, few, many or a size class.

V	D	J	size	CDR3	DNA
TRBV20-1	TRBD2	TRBJ2-1	many	CSASDAGVGRNEQFF	TGCAGTGCTAGTGACGCGGGAGTGGGTAGGAATGAGCAGTTCTTC
TRBV6-1	.	TRBJ2-4	few	CASSGTGAKNIQYF	TGTGCCAGCAGTGGGACTGGAGCCAAAAACATTCAGTACTTC
TRBV18	.	TRBJ2-7	many	CASSRPNLAEQYF	TGTGCCAGCTCACGACCGAACCTCGCGGAGCAGTACTTC
TRBV28	.	TRBJ1-6	few	CASTKDRNNSPLHF	TGTGCCAGCACCAAGGACAGAAATAATTCACCCCTCCACTTT
TRBV5-1	TRBD2	TRBJ2-1	.	CASTLAGESSYNEQFF	TGCGCCAGCACCCTAGCGGGAGAGAGCTCCTACAATGAGCAGTTCTTC
TRBV7-3	.	TRBJ1-4	.	CASSLTEGRNEKLFF	TGTGCCAGCAGCCTGACAGAGGGACGGAATGAAAAACTGTTTTTT
TRBV5-1	TRBD2	TRBJ2-3	many	CASSTRLAGARADTQYF	TGCGCCAGCAGCACAAGACTAGCGGGGGCGCGTGCAGATACGCAGTATTTT
TRBV10-3	.	TRBJ2-7	few	CAVGTEYEQYF	TGTGCCGTGGGTACGGAGTACGAGCAGTACTTC
TRBV5-1	.	TRBJ1-5	few	CASSLNSLGSNQPQHF	TGCGCCAGCAGCTTGAACAGCCTTGGAAGCAATCAGCCCCAGCATTTT
TRBV4-1	.	TRBJ2-1	few	CASSPDSYNEQFF	TGCGCCAGCAGCCCGGACAGCTACAATGAGCAGTTCTTC
TRBV11-2	.	TRBJ2-3	many	CASSPFGDTTDTQYF	TGTGCCAGCAGCCCCTTCGGGGACACCACAGATACGCAGTATTTT
TRBV5-5	.	TRBJ2-7	many	CASSLAPDVAYEQYF	TGTGCCAGCAGCTTGGCTCCAGACGTTGCCTACGAGCAGTACTTC
TRBV20-1	.	TRBJ1-1	.	CSARYSRQNTEAFF	TGCAGTGCAAGATACTCTCGGCAGAACACTGAAGCTTTCTTT
TRBV6-1	TRBD1	TRBJ1-1	many	CASRPTGSNTEAFF	TGTGCCAGCAGGCCGACAGGGTCGAACACTGAAGCTTTCTTT
TRBV20-1	.	TRBJ1-2	.	CSARDYNMAYGYTF	TGCAGTGCTAGAGATTATAACATGGCCTATGGCTACACCTTC
TRBV24-1	.	TRBJ2-1	few	CATSDPRTANEQFF	TGTGCCACCAGTGACCCAAGGACGGCAAATGAGCAGTTCTTC
TRBV3-1	.	TRBJ1-1	.	CASSQDFRQFTTEAFF	TGTGCCAGCAGCCAAGACTTTAGACAGTTCACCACTGAAGCTTTCTTT
TRBV7-8	.	TRBJ2-7	.	CASSAPSVFSYEQYF	TGTGCCAGCAGCGCTCCTAGCGTCTTCTCCTACGAGCAGTACTTC
TRBV2	.	TRBJ2-1	.	CASSEARTNSDEQFF	TGTGCCAGCAGTGAAGCGCGAACCAATTCCGATGAGCAGTTCTTC
TRBV5-1	.	TRBJ1-6	.	CASSLTVVNSPLHF	TGCGCCAGCAGCTTGACGGTAGTCAATTCACCCCTCCACTTT
TRBV5-4	.	TRBJ2-3	few	CASSSKTDTQYF	TGTGCCAGCAGCTCGAAGACGGATACGCAGTATTTT
TRBV3-1	.	TRBJ1-1	few	CASSKGSRNTEAFF	TGTGCCAGCAGCAAGGGGTCCAGGAACACTGAAGCTTTCTTT
TRBV11-2	.	TRBJ2-1	.	CASSLDSRHEQFF	TGTGCCAGCAGCTTAGACTCACGCCATGAGCAGTTCTTC
TRBV27	.	TRBJ2-7	.	CASSLLSRTGGSSEQYF	TGTGCCAGCAGTTTACTGTCTCGGACCGGGGGCTCCTCCGAGCAGTACTTC
TRBV4-2	.	TRBJ2-3	many	CASSQAKATDTQYF	TGTGCCAGCAGCCAAGCGAAGGCCACAGATACGCAGTATTTT
TRBV5-5	.	TRBJ2-3	once	CASSFIIADTQYF	TGTGCCAGCAGCTTTATCATAGCGGATACGCAGTATTTT
TRBV28	TRBD1	TRBJ2-1	.	CASSFRGTGSYHEQFF	TGTGCCAGCAGTTTCCGCGGGACAGGGTCTTACCATGAGCAGTTCTTC
TRBV11-3	.	TRBJ2-7	few	CASSLPGQRDYSDEQYF	TGTGCCAGCAGCTTACCGGGACAGAGGGACTACTCGGACGAGCAGTACTTC
TRBV5-1	TRBD1	TRBJ1-5	.	CASSTDGQGNQPQHF	TGCGCCAGCAGCACCGATGGACAGGGAAATCAGCCCCAGCATTTT
TRBV11-2	.	TRBJ1-3	.	CASSLGARSGNTIYF	TGTGCCAGCAGCCTAGGGGCCCGCTCTGGAAACACCATATATTTT
TRBV7-8	.	TRBJ2-2	few	CASSSFGSAARAGELFF	TGTGCCAGCAGCTCTTTCGGTTCAGCCGCTCGGGCCGGGGAGCTGTTTTTT
TRBV7-9	.	TRBJ2-3	.	CAGGHDTDTQYF	TGCGCTGGAGGCCATGACACAGATACGCAGTATTTT
TRBV2	TRBD2	TRBJ2-2	few	CASSVGLAGAGELFF	TGTGCCAGCAGTGTGGGACTAGCGGGGGCCGGGGAGCTGTTTTTT
TRBV12-3/TRBV12-4	.	TRBJ2-5	.	CASSLGEETQYF	TGTGCCAGCAGTTTAGGAGAAGAGACCCAGTACTTC
TRBV6-1	.	TRBJ1-5	many	CASSPQGYQPQHF	TGTGCCAGCAGTCCACAGGGTTATCAGCCCCAGCATTTT
TRBV7-8	.	TRBJ2-6	many	CALGSSGANVLTF	TGTGCCCTCGGGAGCTCTGGGGCCAACGTCCTGACTTTC
TRBV20-1	TRBD2	TRBJ2-1	many	CSAASSGEINEQFF	TGCAGTGCTGCAAGCAGCGGGGAAATCAATGAGCAGTTCTTC
TRBV12-3/TRBV12-4	TRBD1	TRBJ1-1	.	CASSGGQPSPTEAFF	TGTGCCAGCAGTGGGGGACAGCCCAGCCCCACTGAAGCTTTCTTT
TRBV9	TRBD1	TRBJ1-4	few	CASSRTGGARTNEKLFF	TGTGCCAGCAGCAGGACAGGGGGCGCCAGAACTAATGAAAAACTGTTTTTT
TRBV6-2/TRBV6-3	.	TRBJ2-2	many	CASSSRDETGELFF	TGTGCCAGCAGTTCTCGAGATGAGACCGGGGAGCTGTTTTTT
TRBV10-3	TRBD1	TRBJ2-1	few	CAIRDSQGQDYNEQFF	TGTGCCATCAGAGACTCACAGGGGCAGGACTACAATGAGCAGTTCTTC
TRBV5-6	.	TRBJ2-1	.	CASSPFNGLSYNEQFF	TGTGCCAGCAGCCCTTTCAATGGCCTCTCCTACAATGAGCAGTTCTTC
TRBV6-5	TRBD1	TRBJ1-3	.	CASSYSFGQGGGNTIYF	TGTGCCAGCAGTTATTCCTTCGGACAGGGGGGTGGAAACACCATATATTTT
TRBV12-3/TRBV12-4	.	TRBJ2-5	.	CASSWTAQETQYF	TGTGCCAGCAGCTGGACAGCCCAAGAGACCCAGTACTTC
TRBV28	TRBD2	TRBJ2-7	few	CASSFTVAGGHTTNSYEQYF	TGTGCCAGCAGTTTCACGGTAGCGGGAGGGCATACTACCAACTCCTACGAGCAGTACTTC
TRBV29-1	TRBD2	TRBJ2-1	.	CSVEDRLRTSADEQFF	TGCAGCGTTGAAGATCGGTTAAGGACTAGCGCCGATGAGCAGTTCTTC
TRBV12-3/TRBV12-4	TRBD1	TRBJ1-5	.	CASSRTGDNQPQHF	TGTGCCAGCAGTCGGACAGGGGACAATCAGCCCCAGCATTTT
TRBV20-1	.	TRBJ1-4	.	CSASVYPEKLFF	TGCAGTGCTAGCGTCTACCCTGAAAAACTGTTTTTT
TRBV2	TRBD1	TRBJ2-5	few	CASRGTGGMETQYF	TGTGCCAGCAGGGGGACAGGGGGCATGGAGACCCAGTACTTC
TRBV11-2	.	TRBJ2-4	.	CAGSEGTHNIQYF	TGTGCCGGCAGCGAAGGGACTCACAACATTCAGTACTTC
TRBV20-1	.	TRBJ2-7	many	CSARKPVSYEQYF	TGCAGTGCTAGGAAGCCGGTCTCCTACGAGCAGTACTTC
TRBV5-1	.	TRBJ1-1	.	CASSLMSPANTEAFF	TGCGCCAGCAGCTTGATGTCGCCGGCGAACACTGAAGCTTTCTTT
TRBV12-3/TRBV12-4	.	TRBJ1-6	many	CASSLKGPNSPLHF	TGTGCCAGCAGTTTAAAGGGACCGAATTCACCCCTCCACTTT
TRBV24-1	.	TRBJ2-3	.	CATRDQNTDTQYF	TGTGCCACCAGGGACCAGAACACAGATACGCAGTATTTT
TRBV3-2	.	TRBJ2-2	.	CASRIQGIDTGELFF	TGTGCCAGCAGGATACAGGGTATTGACACCGGGGAGCTGTTTTTT
TRBV6-2/TRBV6-3	TRBD2	TRBJ2-5	medium-sized	CASTPGLAGTETQYF	TGTGCCAGCACCCCCGGACTAGCGGGAACGGAGACCCAGTACTTC
TRBV5-5	TRBD1	TRBJ1-1	.	CASSQDRDTEAFF	TGTGCCAGCAGCCAGGACAGGGACACTGAAGCTTTCTTT
TRBV21-1	.	TRBJ2-1	.	CASSKETARENNEQFF	TGTGCCAGCAGCAAAGAAACGGCCAGGGAGAACAATGAGCAGTTCTTC
TRBV18	TRBD1	TRBJ1-2	many	CASSQGTATPPPYGYTF	TGTGCCAGCTCACAAGGGACAGCCACTCCACCACCCTATGGCTACACCTTC